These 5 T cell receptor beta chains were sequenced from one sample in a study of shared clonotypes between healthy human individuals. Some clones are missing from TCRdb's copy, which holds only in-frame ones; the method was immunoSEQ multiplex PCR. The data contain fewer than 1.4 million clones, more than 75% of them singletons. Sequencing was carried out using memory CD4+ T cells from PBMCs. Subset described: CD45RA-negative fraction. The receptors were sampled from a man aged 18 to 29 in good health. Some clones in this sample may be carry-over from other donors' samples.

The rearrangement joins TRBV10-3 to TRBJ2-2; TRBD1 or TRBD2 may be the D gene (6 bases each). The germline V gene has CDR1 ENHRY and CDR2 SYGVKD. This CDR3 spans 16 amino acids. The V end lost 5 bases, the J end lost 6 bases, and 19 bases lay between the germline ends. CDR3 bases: TGTGCCATCAGTCCCGACGGGGGCAAAGTGTCCGGGGAGCTGTTTTTT. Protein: CAISPDGGKVSGELFF.

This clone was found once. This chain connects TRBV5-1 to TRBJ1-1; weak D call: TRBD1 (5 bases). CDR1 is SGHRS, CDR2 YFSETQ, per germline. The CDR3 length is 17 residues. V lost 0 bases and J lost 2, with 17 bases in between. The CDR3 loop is CASSLGIEARGNTEAFF. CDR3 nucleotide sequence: TGCGCCAGCAGCTTGGGGATCGAGGCAAGGGGAAACACTGAAGCTTTCTTT.

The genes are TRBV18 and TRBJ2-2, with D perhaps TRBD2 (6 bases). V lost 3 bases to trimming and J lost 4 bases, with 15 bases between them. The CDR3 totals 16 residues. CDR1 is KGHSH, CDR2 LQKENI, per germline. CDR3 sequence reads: CASSPMVAEITGELFF. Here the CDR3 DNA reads TGTGCCAGCTCACCGATGGTAGCGGAAATCACCGGGGAGCTGTTTTTT.

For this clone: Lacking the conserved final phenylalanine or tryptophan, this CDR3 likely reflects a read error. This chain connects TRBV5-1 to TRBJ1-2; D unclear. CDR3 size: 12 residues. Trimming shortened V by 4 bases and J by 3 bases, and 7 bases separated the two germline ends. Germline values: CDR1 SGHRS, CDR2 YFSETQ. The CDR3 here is CASSRGDYGYTL. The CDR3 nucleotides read TGCGCCAGCAGCCGGGGAGACTATGGCTACACCCTC.

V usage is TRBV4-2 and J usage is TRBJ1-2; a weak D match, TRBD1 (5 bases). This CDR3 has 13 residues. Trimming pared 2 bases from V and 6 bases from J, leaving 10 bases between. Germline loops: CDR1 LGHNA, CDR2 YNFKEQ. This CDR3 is CASSQPRVDGYTF. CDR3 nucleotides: TGTGCCAGCAGCCAACCCAGGGTCGATGGCTACACCTTC.